The clone carrying this T cell receptor (beta chain) was counted ten times or more. TCRdb processed the RT-PCR reads anew with MiXCR; each CDR3 protein has one entry. The sample lists 500,000 to 700,000 distinct CDR3 sequences, 20% to 25% occurring once. This CDR3 has 14 amino acids. V dropped 4 bases and J dropped 7 bases, with 14 bases sitting between them. Germline-derived CDR1 and CDR2 are SGHTA and FQGNSA. This sample is drawn from a study of response to subunit inactivated influenza vaccine. The sample was also reused in another study, on T cells expressing NK-cell markers. That work adds: The cDNA for TCR beta came from 5'RACE template switching with UMIs. Within the sequenced cohort of eight donors, seven exhibited HCMV seropositivity and one was seronegative. Six of the donors carried dominant NKG2C+ clonotypes that took up roughly 1.0-8% of their CD8+ T cells.

This specimen was CD4+ T cells sorted from PBMCs, taken 11 to 12 days after vaccination. The origin of this receptor is a man aged 45-60 years who received an inactivated influenza vaccine. The rearrangement links TRBV7-2 to TRBJ1-5, with TRBD1 as a possible D gene (6 bases). Here the CDR3 reads CASSSWTDGQPQHF. The CDR3 region has the DNA TGTGCCAGCAGCTCCTGGACAGATGGGCAGCCCCAGCATTTT. The entire variable domain, with the rest obtained from reference TRBV7-2 and TRBJ1-5, is as follows: GAGVSQSPSNKVTEKGKDVELRCDPISGHTALYWYRQSLGQGLEFLIYFQGNSAPDKSGLPSDRFSAERTGGSVSTLTIQRTQQEDSAVYLCASSSWTDGQPQHFGDGTRLSIL.